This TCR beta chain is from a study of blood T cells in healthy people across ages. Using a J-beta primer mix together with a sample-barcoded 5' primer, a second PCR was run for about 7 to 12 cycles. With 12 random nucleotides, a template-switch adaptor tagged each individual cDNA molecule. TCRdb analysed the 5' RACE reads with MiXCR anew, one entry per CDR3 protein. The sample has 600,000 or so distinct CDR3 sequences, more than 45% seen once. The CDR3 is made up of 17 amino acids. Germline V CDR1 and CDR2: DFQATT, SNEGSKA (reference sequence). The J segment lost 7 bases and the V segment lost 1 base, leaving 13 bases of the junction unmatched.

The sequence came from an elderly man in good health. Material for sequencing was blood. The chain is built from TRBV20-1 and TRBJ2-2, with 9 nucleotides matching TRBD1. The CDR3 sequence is CSARAGTTGGLGGELFF. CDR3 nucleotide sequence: TGCAGTGCTAGAGCCGGGACGACAGGGGGACTTGGCGGGGAGCTGTTTTTT.